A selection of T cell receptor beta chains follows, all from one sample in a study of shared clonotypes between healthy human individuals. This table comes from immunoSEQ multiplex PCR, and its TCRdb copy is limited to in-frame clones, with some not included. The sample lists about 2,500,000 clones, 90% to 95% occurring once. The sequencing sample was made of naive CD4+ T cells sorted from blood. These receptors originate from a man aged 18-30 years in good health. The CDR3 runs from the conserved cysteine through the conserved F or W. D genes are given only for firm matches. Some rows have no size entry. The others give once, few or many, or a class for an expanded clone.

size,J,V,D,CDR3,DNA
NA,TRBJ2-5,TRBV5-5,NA,CASSYLPQETQYF,TGTGCCAGCAGCTACCTTCCTCAAGAGACCCAGTACTTC
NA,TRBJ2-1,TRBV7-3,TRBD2,CASSRTSGEYNEQFF,TGTGCCAGCAGCCGTACTAGCGGGGAGTACAATGAGCAGTTCTTC
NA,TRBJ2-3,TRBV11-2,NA,CASSPSTDTQYF,TGTGCCAGCAGCCCGAGCACAGATACGCAGTATTTT
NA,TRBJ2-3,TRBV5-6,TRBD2,CASSSPGLAGITDTQYF,TGTGCCAGCAGCTCCCCAGGACTAGCGGGGATCACAGATACGCAGTATTTT
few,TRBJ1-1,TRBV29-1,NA,CSVEKSLLNTEAFF,TGCAGCGTGGAAAAATCCCTGTTGAACACTGAAGCTTTCTTT
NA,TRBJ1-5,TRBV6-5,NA,CASSYLPGNQPQHF,TGTGCCAGCAGTTACCTCCCCGGCAATCAGCCCCAGCATTTT
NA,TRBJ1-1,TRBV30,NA,CAWTTANTEAFF,TGTGCCTGGACGACAGCGAACACTGAAGCTTTCTTT
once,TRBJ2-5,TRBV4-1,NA,CASARAGQETQYF,TGCGCCAGTGCCCGGGCCGGGCAAGAGACCCAGTACTTC
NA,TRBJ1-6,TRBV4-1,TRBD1,CASSQGVTGMNSPLHF,TGCGCCAGCAGCCAAGGCGTGACAGGGATGAATTCACCCCTCCACTTT
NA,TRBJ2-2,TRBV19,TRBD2,CASSTWTSGYNTGELFF,TGTGCCAGTAGTACTTGGACTAGCGGGTACAACACCGGGGAGCTGTTTTTT
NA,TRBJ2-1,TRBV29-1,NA,CSVGRRLALNEQFF,TGCAGCGTTGGGCGGCGTCTAGCGCTCAATGAGCAGTTCTTC
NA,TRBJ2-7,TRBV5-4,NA,CASSKWTGTNYEQYF,TGTGCCAGCAGCAAATGGACTGGTACTAATTACGAGCAGTACTTC
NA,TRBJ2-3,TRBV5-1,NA,CASSLGLEIDTQYF,TGCGCCAGCAGCCTAGGACTGGAGATAGATACGCAGTATTTT
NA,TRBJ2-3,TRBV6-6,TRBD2,CASILIAGPSTDTQYF,TGTGCCAGCATCCTCATAGCGGGACCAAGCACAGATACGCAGTATTTT
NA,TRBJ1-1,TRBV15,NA,CATTDRNTEAFF,TGTGCCACCACAGACAGGAACACTGAAGCTTTCTTT
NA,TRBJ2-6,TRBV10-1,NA,CASSESKRGTHSSGANVLTF,TGCGCCAGCAGTGAGTCGAAAAGGGGGACCCACAGCTCTGGGGCCAACGTCCTGACTTTC
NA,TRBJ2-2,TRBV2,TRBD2,CASSGPNGRYTGELFF,TGTGCCAGCAGTGGCCCCAACGGGAGGTACACCGGGGAGCTGTTTTTT
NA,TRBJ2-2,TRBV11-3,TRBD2,CASSLTLGLAGGRNTGELFF,TGTGCCAGCAGCTTAACTCTAGGACTAGCGGGAGGAAGGAACACCGGGGAGCTGTTTTTT
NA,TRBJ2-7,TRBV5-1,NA,CASSLPSQSYEQYF,TGCGCCAGCAGCTTACCAAGCCAATCCTACGAGCAGTACTTC
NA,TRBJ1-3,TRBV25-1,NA,CASSEGLFGGNTIYF,TGTGCCAGCAGTGAAGGGCTTTTTGGTGGAAACACCATATATTTT
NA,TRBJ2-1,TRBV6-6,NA,CASRQTSTSYNEQFF,TGTGCCAGCAGACAGACTAGTACGTCCTACAATGAGCAGTTCTTC
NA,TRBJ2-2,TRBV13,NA,CASSLRGNTGELFF,TGTGCCAGCAGCTTACGGGGCAACACCGGGGAGCTGTTTTTT
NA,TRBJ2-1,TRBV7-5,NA,CARSLSGYLVNEQFF,TGTGCCAGAAGCTTATCAGGGTACTTAGTCAATGAGCAGTTCTTC